The 32 T cell receptor beta chains in this list originate from one sample, sequenced in a study of OX40 agonist ivuxolimab in advanced cancers. The method was immunoSEQ multiplex PCR; TCRdb's version includes in-frame clones alone and lacks a portion of them. The sample includes about 73,000 clones, about 81% of them seen just once. The sample consisted of CD4+ or CD8+ T cells sorted from blood, taken in a trial of the OX40 agonist ivuxolimab. The receptors originated from an adult with an advanced solid tumor such as melanoma, head and neck, liver or kidney cancer.

J is TRBJ1-2 and V is TRBV19; 8 bases map to TRBD1. The trim removed 5 bases at V and 4 bases at J, leaving 9 bases unmatched. The CDR3 contains 15 residues. The germline V gene has CDR1 LNHDA and CDR2 SQIVND (reference sequence). CDR3 bases: TGTGCCAGTAGTGTACAACAGGGGGGCGGCTATGGCTACACCTTC. Translating it yields CASSVQQGGGYGYTF.

The CDR3 loop is CASSHQDSYGYTF. CDR3 nucleotide sequence: TGCGCCAGCAGCCATCAGGACAGCTATGGCTACACCTTC. The chain recombines TRBV4-3 with TRBJ1-2; D possibly corresponds to TRBD1 (6 bases). V dropped 3 bases and J dropped 4 bases, with 9 bases sitting between them. The CDR3 extends over 13 amino acids. From germline, CDR1 is LGHNA and CDR2 YSLEER.

The rearrangement joins TRBV11-1 to TRBJ2-3; D is uncertain. Germline-derived CDR1 and CDR2 are SGHAT and FQDESV (reference sequence). Trimming took off 6 bases at V and 2 bases at J, with 15 bases between the two ends. The CDR3 is 15 amino acids. As DNA, the CDR3 is TGTGCCAGCAGGTTATCTTGGGGTTTCACAGATACGCAGTATTTT. Protein sequence: CASRLSWGFTDTQYF.

The chain links TRBV30 to TRBJ2-1; D ambiguous. V gave up 0 bases and J gave up 2 bases, with 20 bases separating them. The CDR3 loop spans 18 amino acids. Per the germline V gene, CDR1 is GTSNPN and CDR2 is SVGIG (reference sequence). The CDR3 DNA reads as TGTGCCTGGAGTGTAGCCTACCTCAGAACCCAACCCTACAATGAGCAGTTCTTC. Translated, it gives CAWSVAYLRTQPYNEQFF.

The gene calls are TRBV5-5 and TRBJ2-7, with D perhaps TRBD1 (7 bases). CDR3 length equals 17 residues. CDR1 is SGHKS, CDR2 YYEKEE, per germline (reference sequence). V was shortened by 1 base and J by 6 bases, with 23 bases between the two germline ends. CDR3 nucleotide sequence: TGTGCCAGCAGCTTGCTTCCGAGAAACAGGGGTAGCGGCGAGCAGTACTTC. This sequence encodes CASSLLPRNRGSGEQYF.

This clone was found a few times. The gene calls are TRBV19 and TRBJ1-2, with 7 bases fitting TRBD1. The V gene's germline CDR1 is LNHDA and CDR2 SQIVND (reference sequence). V shed 5 bases, J shed 8 bases, and the junction held 8 bases outside the gene matches. This CDR3 region has 13 residues. The CDR3 loop reads CASSGQAIGGYTF. CDR3 DNA sequence: TGTGCCAGTAGTGGACAGGCGATTGGAGGCTACACCTTC.

The CDR3 DNA reads as TGTGCCAGCAGTTTATCCGCGGTAAGCACTGAAGCTTTCTTT. As protein: CASSLSAVSTEAFF. This chain joins TRBV27 and TRBJ1-1; no firm D call. This CDR3 contains 14 residues. Trimming stripped 0 bases from V and 4 bases from J, with 9 bases between. Germline values: CDR1 MNHEY, CDR2 SMNVEV (reference sequence).

V and J are TRBV6-1 and TRBJ1-2; D not certain. Germline loops: CDR1 MNHNS, CDR2 SASEGT. V lost 4 bases and J 5 bases, leaving 11 bases between the germline ends. This CDR3 has 13 residues. CDR3 sequence (DNA): TGTGCCAGCAGTGTAATCTTGGGGTATGGCTACACCTTC. Encoded protein: CASSVILGYGYTF.

V and J are TRBV25-1 and TRBJ1-1; D remains ambiguous. The V gene's germline CDR1 is MGHDK and CDR2 SYGVNS. Trimming shortened V by 1 base and J by 1 base, and 7 bases separated the two germline ends. This CDR3 region has 14 residues. The CDR3 is CASSEFWENTEAFF. The CDR3 DNA reads as TGTGCCAGCAGTGAATTTTGGGAGAACACTGAAGCTTTCTTT.

This chain connects TRBV7-2 to TRBJ1-1, with TRBD1 matching over 10 bases. This CDR3 has 13 amino acids. The ends lost 5 bases at V and 10 bases at J; junction bases unmatched: 7. Germline V gene data show CDR1 as SGHTA and CDR2 as FQGNSA. CDR3: CASSVTGGGGAFF. CDR3 DNA sequence: TGTGCCAGCAGCGTGACAGGGGGCGGGGGAGCTTTCTTT.

V is TRBV5-1 and J is TRBJ1-1; D gene unclear. The V end was cut by 0 bases, the J end by 2 bases, with 8 bases between. The length of the CDR3 is 14 residues. Germline CDR1 reads SGHRS; CDR2 reads YFSETQ. The CDR3: CASSLVSDNTEAFF. The DNA of the CDR3 is TGCGCCAGCAGCTTGGTATCAGATAACACTGAAGCTTTCTTT.

This clone was seen a single time. In DNA form, the CDR3 reads TGTGCCAGCAGCTTAGACGAGGGACCCTACAATGAGCAGTTCTTC. Amino acids: CASSLDEGPYNEQFF. The V call is TRBV11-3, the J call TRBJ2-1; D possibly matches TRBD1 or TRBD2 (5 bases each). Germline loops: CDR1 SGHNT, CDR2 YENEEA. CDR3 size: 15 residues. Trimming cost V 0 bases and J 2 bases, with 8 bases left between them.

The chain combines TRBV9 with TRBJ1-3, with unresolved D. CDR1 is SGDLS, CDR2 YYNGEE, per germline. The CDR3 contains 13 residues. Trimming removed 3 bases at V and 2 bases at J, with 6 bases between. Here the CDR3 reads CASSGPPGNTIYF. CDR3 in DNA: TGTGCCAGCAGCGGGCCCCCTGGAAACACCATATATTTT. The variable domain in full, with the rest retrieved from reference TRBV9 and TRBJ1-3, is DSGVTQTPKHLITATGQRVTLRCSPRSGDLSVYWYQQSLDQGLQFLIQYYNGEERAKGNILERFSAQQFPDLHSELNLSSLELGDSALYFCASSGPPGNTIYFGEGSWLTVV.

V usage is TRBV7-2 and J usage is TRBJ1-1; TRBD1 matches 7 bases. The CDR3 loop spans 16 amino acids. The V gene's germline CDR1 is SGHTA and CDR2 FQGNSA. J lost 1 base, V lost 4 bases, and 9 bases had no gene match. The CDR3 here is CASSSPGQKRNTEAFF. CDR3 bases: TGTGCCAGCAGCTCTCCGGGACAGAAAAGGAACACTGAAGCTTTCTTT.

V is TRBV19 and J is TRBJ1-1; possible D gene TRBD1, 6 bases. Germline CDR1 is LNHDA and CDR2 is SQIVND (reference sequence). The CDR3 runs to 13 residues. Trimming removed 8 bases at V and 3 bases at J, with 13 bases between. The CDR3 sequence is CASGGNYYTEAFF. CDR3 DNA sequence: TGTGCCAGTGGGGGCAACTACTACACTGAAGCTTTCTTT.

This rearrangement joins TRBV9 to TRBJ1-3, with unresolved D. The germline V gene encodes CDR1 SGDLS and CDR2 YYNGEE. Trimming took off 7 bases at V and 2 bases at J, with 16 bases between the two ends. CDR3 length equals 15 residues. DNA of the CDR3: TGTGCCAGCCAGGTCGGTGGCAATGCTGGAAACACCATATATTTT. Protein product: CASQVGGNAGNTIYF.

Turning to this clone: Germline is not matched at one junction end, which may reflect a read error. The J gene is TRBJ2-2, the V gene TRBV7-7, with TRBD2 as a possible D gene (6 bases). The CDR3 has 15 amino acids. CDR1 is SSHAT, CDR2 FNYEAQ, per germline (reference sequence). The DNA for the CDR3 is TGTGCTAGCAGCCCCGGGACTTTCAACACCGGGGAGCTGTTTTTT. It yields the protein CASSPGTFNTGELFF.

This chain uses TRBV6-5 with TRBJ2-7; the D is unclear. The CDR3 sequence is 15 residues long. V lost 4 bases, J lost 4 bases, and 17 bases lay in between. The germline CDR1 and CDR2 sequences are MNHEY and SVGAGI. CDR3 in DNA: TGTGCCAGCAGTTTCTACCAGGTGGTCTCATACGAGCAGTACTTC. Translated, it gives CASSFYQVVSYEQYF.

The rearrangement uses TRBV7-9 and TRBJ2-1; possibly TRBD2 for D (5 bases). Germline V gene sequence: CDR1 SEHNR, CDR2 FQNEAQ (reference sequence). Trimming stripped 5 bases from V and 9 bases from J, with 17 bases between. The CDR3 sequence is 14 residues long. The CDR3 loop is CASSPKIRAGEQFF. For the CDR3, the DNA is TGTGCCAGCAGCCCTAAGATACGTGCGGGTGAGCAGTTCTTC.

The chain employs TRBV4-2 and TRBJ2-7; 11 bases align to TRBD2. V trimming: 4 bases; J trimming: 5 bases; junction bases outside the gene matches: 16. The CDR3 is 18 residues long. Germline V gives CDR1 LGHNA, CDR2 YNFKEQ. CDR3 nucleotides: TGTGCCAGCAGCCTATGGGATAGGGCTAGCGGGAGGAAGAACGAGCAGTACTTC. Translating it yields CASSLWDRASGRKNEQYF.

The chain uses TRBV7-2 and TRBJ2-1, with D tentatively TRBD2 (6 bases). CDR3 length: 14 residues. V lost 6 bases and J lost 1, with 10 bases in between. Germline loops: CDR1 SGHTA, CDR2 FQGNSA. The CDR3 nucleotides read TGTGCCAGCAGGCCCGGGAGTTCCTACAATGAGCAGTTCTTC. This translates into CASRPGSSYNEQFF. The variable domain in full, completed from reference TRBV7-2 and TRBJ2-1, reads GAGVSQSPSNKVTEKGKDVELRCDPISGHTALYWYRQSLGQGLEFLIYFQGNSAPDKSGLPSDRFSAERTGGSVSTLTIQRTQQEDSAVYLCASRPGSSYNEQFFGPGTRLTVL.

The chain employs TRBV5-1 and TRBJ1-3; D possibly corresponds to TRBD1 (6 bases). In germline, CDR1 is SGHRS, CDR2 YFSETQ. The CDR3 is 15 residues long. Between the trimmed V and J ends, which lost 4 bases and 0 bases, there was a span of 11 bases. CDR3 DNA sequence: TGCGCCAGCAGCCCCACAGGGAGCTCTGGAAACACCATATATTTT. Translated: CASSPTGSSGNTIYF.

V usage is TRBV12-5 and J usage is TRBJ2-3, with 7 bases matching TRBD1. V lost 4 bases, J lost 3 bases, and 7 bases stayed unmatched. The CDR3 spans 15 residues. Per the germline V gene, CDR1 is LGHNT and CDR2 is FRNRAP. This chain's CDR3 is CASGSIRQGTDTQYF. The CDR3, as DNA: TGTGCTAGTGGTTCTATACGACAGGGAACAGATACGCAGTATTTT.

The V gene is TRBV6-5, the J gene TRBJ2-5; a possible D gene is TRBD1 (6 bases). Trimming removed 7 bases from V and 7 bases from J, with 16 bases in between. CDR3 size: 13 residues. Germline V gives CDR1 MNHEY, CDR2 SVGAGI. This CDR3 reads CASKLSQGGTQYF. The CDR3 DNA follows: TGTGCCAGCAAACTGTCACAGGGTGGGACCCAGTACTTC.

The V gene is TRBV6-5, the J gene TRBJ1-2; D is possibly TRBD1 (6 bases). Germline CDR1 and CDR2: MNHEY and SVGAGI. Trimming took off 2 bases at V and 0 bases at J, with 13 bases between the two ends. The CDR3 loop spans 16 amino acids. The CDR3 sequence is CASSYGGGGSNYGYTF. The CDR3 DNA sequence: TGTGCCAGCAGTTACGGCGGAGGGGGATCTAACTATGGCTACACCTTC.

The chain joins TRBV6-6 to TRBJ1-1; D unresolved. V lost 5 bases and J lost 2, with 9 bases in between. CDR1 is MNHNY and CDR2 is SVGAGI in the germline V gene (reference sequence). The length of the CDR3 is 13 residues. DNA for the CDR3: TGTGCCAGCAGTCCATCCCTTAACACTGAAGCTTTCTTT. Its protein product is CASSPSLNTEAFF.

This chain connects TRBV11-2 to TRBJ1-5; 7 bases agree with TRBD1. Germline values: CDR1 SGHAT, CDR2 FQNNGV. The CDR3 spans 19 residues. J gave up 2 bases and V 4 bases, and 17 bases lay outside the gene matches. CDR3 residues: CASSSTSSGGSLGNQPQHF. The CDR3, as DNA: TGTGCCAGCAGCTCAACATCCTCAGGGGGATCTTTGGGCAATCAGCCCCAGCATTTT.

The chain is built from TRBV11-2 and TRBJ1-2; D is possibly TRBD1 (6 bases). The germline CDR1 and CDR2 sequences are SGHAT and FQNNGV. The CDR3 is made up of 15 amino acids. Trimming removed 6 bases at V and 6 bases at J, with 20 bases between. The CDR3 here is CASSSTRGRPNGYTF. CDR3 in DNA: TGTGCCAGCAGTTCTACCAGGGGCAGACCCAATGGCTACACCTTC.

J is TRBJ2-1 and V is TRBV2; the match to TRBD2 covers 14 bases. CDR3 length: 14 amino acids. The V gene end was trimmed by 5 bases and the J gene end by 15 bases; junction bases not matched to a gene: 9. Germline V gene lookup returns CDR1 SNHLY and CDR2 FYNNEI. The CDR3 DNA reads as TGTGCCAGCAGTCGGGGACTAGCGGGAGTTGTCCTGTTCTTC. Translation gives CASSRGLAGVVLFF.

This clone was picked up many times. A junction end diverges from the germline sequence, so it may reflect a read error. The V and J genes are TRBV7-2 and TRBJ2-7; 7 bases are shared with TRBD1. Per the germline V gene, CDR1 is SGHTA and CDR2 is FQGNSA. The CDR3 is 14 amino acids. CDR3 region: CASSVARTGYEQYF. The CDR3 region has the DNA TGTGCCAGCAGCGTAGCCCGGACAGGTTACGAGCAGTACTTC.

The table lists this clone with a few counts. The rearrangement uses TRBV5-1 and TRBJ2-1; no definite D call. CDR3 length: 12 amino acids. The germline CDR1 and CDR2 sequences are SGHRS and YFSETQ. The germline V and J ends were trimmed by 0 bases and 8 bases, with 6 bases remaining between them. The CDR3 region is CASSLDRHEQFF. The CDR3 DNA follows: TGCGCCAGCAGCTTGGATAGACATGAGCAGTTCTTC.

The chain joins TRBV18 to TRBJ1-4; the match to TRBD1 covers 8 bases. Germline lookup yields CDR1 KGHSH and CDR2 LQKENI. The CDR3 covers 16 residues. Trimming at V came to 0 bases and at J to 5 bases, leaving 5 bases not matched to a gene. Here the CDR3 DNA reads TGTGCCAGCTCACCACCGGCGCGGACAGGGAATGAAAAACTGTTTTTT. Translation: CASSPPARTGNEKLFF.